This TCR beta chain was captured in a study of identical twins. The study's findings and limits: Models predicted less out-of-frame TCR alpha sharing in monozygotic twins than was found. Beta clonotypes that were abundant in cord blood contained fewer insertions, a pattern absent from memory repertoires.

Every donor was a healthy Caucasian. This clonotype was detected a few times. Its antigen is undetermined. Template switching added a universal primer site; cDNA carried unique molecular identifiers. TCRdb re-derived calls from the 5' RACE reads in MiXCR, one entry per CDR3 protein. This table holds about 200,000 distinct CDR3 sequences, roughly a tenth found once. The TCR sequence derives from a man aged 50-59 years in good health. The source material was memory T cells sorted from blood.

This CDR3 is CASRDGPWAPLHF. DNA of the CDR3: TGTGCCAGCAGGGACGGACCGTGGGCACCCCTCCACTTT. The chain links TRBV12-3 or TRBV12-4 to TRBJ1-6, with no clear D. Trimming took 6 bases from V and 11 from J, leaving 14 bases between them. This CDR3 is 13 amino acids long.